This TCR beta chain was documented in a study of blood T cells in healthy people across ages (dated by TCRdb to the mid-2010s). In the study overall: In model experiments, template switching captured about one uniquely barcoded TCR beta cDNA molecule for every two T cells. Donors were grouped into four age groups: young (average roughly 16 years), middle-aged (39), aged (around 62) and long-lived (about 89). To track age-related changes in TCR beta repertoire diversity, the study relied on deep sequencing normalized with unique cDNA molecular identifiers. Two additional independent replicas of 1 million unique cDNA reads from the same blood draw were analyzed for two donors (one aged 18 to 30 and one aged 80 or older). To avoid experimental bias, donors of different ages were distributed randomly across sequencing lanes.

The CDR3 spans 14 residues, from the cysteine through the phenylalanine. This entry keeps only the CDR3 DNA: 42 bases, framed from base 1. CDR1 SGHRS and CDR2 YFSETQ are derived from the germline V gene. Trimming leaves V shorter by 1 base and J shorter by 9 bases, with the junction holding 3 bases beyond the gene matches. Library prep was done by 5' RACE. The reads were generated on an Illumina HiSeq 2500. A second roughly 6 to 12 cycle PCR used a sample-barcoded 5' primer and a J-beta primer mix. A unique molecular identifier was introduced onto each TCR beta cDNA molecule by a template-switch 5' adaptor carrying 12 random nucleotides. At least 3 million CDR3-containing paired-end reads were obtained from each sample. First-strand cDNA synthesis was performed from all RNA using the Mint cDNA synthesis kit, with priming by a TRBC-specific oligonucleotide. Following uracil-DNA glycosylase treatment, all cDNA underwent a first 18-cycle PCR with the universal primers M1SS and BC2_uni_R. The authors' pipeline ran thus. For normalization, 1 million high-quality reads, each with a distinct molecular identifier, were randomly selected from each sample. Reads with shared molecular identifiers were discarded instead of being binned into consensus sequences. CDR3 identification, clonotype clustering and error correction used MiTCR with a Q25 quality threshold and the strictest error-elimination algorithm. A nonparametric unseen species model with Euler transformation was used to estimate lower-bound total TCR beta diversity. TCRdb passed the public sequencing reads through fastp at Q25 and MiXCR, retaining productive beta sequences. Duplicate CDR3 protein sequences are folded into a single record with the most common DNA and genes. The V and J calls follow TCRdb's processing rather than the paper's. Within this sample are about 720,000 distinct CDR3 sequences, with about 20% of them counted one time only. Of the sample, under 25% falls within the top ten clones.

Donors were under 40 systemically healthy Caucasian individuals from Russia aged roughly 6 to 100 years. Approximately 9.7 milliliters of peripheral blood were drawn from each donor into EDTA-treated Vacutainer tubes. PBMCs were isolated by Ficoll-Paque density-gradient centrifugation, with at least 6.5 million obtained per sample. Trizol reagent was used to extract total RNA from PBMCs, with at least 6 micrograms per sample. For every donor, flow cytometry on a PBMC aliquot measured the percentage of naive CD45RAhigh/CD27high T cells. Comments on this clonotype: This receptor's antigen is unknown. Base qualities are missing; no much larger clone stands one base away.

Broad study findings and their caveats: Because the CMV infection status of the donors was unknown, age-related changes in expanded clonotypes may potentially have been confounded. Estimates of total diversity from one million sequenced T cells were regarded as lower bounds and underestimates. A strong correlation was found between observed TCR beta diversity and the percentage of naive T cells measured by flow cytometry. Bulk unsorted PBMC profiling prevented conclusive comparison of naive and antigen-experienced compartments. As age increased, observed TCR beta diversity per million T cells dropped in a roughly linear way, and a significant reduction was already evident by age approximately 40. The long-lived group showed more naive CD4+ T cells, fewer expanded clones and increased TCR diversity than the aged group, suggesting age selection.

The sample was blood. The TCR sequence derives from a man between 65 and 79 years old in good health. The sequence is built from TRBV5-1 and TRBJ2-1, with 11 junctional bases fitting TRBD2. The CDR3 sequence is CASSLLAGGTEQFF. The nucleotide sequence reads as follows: TGCGCCAGCAGCTTGTTAGCGGGGGGGACTGAGCAGTTCTTC.